This T cell receptor beta chain originates from a study of control samples from healthy donors and cancer patients. Assay used: immunoSEQ multiplex PCR; TCRdb lists only in-frame clones, some missing. The sample yields 80,000 or so clones, around 92% seen once. The CDR3 runs to 12 residues. Germline V gene data show CDR1 as KGHDR and CDR2 as SFDVKD. About this clone: The junction shows a germline mismatch at one end, possibly a read error.

The rearrangement links TRBV24-1 to TRBJ2-7, with TRBD2 matching 10 bases. Sequencing was done on a sample of blood. The source is an older woman in good health. CDR3 sequence reads: CATRASLAGDFF. The CDR3 DNA follows: TGTGCCACCCGAGCCAGCCTAGCGGGAGACTTTTTC.